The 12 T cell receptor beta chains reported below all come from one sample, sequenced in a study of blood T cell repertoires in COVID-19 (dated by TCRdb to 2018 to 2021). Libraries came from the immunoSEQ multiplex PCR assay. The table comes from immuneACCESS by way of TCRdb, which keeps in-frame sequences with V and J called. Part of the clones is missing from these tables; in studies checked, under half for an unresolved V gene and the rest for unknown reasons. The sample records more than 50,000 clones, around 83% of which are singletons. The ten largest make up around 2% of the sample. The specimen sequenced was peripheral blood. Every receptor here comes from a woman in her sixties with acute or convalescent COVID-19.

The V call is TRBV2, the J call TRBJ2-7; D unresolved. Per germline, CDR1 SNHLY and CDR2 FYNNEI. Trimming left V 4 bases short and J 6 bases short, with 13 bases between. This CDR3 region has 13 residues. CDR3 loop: CASSAEIVPEQYF. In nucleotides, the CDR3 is TGTGCCAGCAGTGCGGAGATCGTTCCCGAGCAGTACTTC.

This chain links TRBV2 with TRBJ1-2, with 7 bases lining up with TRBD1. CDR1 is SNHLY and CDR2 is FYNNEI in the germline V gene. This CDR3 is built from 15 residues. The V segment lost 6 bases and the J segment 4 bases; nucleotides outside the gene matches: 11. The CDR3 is CASSIEQGGLYGYTF. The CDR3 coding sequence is TGTGCCAGCAGCATCGAGCAGGGGGGACTCTATGGCTACACCTTC.

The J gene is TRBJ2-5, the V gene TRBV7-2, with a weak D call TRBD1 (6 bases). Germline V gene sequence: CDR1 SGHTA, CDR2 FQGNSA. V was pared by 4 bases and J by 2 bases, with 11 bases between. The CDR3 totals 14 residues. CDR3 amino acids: CASSYQTGQETQYF. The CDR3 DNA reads TGTGCCAGCAGCTATCAAACAGGGCAAGAGACCCAGTACTTC.

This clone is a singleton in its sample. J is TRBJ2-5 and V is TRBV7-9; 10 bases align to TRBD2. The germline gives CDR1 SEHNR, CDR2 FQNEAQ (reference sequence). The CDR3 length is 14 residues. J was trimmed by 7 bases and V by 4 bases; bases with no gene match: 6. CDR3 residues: CASSSGASGGTQYF. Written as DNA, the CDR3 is TGTGCCAGCAGCTCCGGGGCTAGCGGGGGGACCCAGTACTTC.

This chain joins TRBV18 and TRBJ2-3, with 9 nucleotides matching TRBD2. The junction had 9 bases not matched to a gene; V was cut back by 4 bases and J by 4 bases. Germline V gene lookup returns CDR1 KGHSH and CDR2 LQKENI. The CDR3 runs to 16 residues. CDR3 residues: CASSLGSSGMSDTQYF. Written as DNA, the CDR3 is TGTGCCAGCTCACTAGGGTCTAGCGGGATGTCAGATACGCAGTATTTT.

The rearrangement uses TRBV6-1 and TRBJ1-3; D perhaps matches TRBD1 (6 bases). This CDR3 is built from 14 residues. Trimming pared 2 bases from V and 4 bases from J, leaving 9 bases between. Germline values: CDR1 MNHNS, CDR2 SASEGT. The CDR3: CASSETTGGNTIYF. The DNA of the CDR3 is TGTGCCAGCAGTGAAACTACAGGGGGAAACACCATATATTTT.

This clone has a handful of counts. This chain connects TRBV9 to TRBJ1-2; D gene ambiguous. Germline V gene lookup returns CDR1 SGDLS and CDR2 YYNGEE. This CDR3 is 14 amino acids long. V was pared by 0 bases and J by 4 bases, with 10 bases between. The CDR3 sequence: CASSVAGEIYGYTF. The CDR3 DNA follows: TGTGCCAGCAGCGTAGCTGGAGAGATCTATGGCTACACCTTC.

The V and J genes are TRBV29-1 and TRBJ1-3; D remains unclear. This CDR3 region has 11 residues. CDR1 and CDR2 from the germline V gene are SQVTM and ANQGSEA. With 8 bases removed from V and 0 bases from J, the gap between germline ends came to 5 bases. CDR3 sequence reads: CSINSGNTIYF. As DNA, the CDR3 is TGCAGCATAAACTCTGGAAACACCATATATTTT.

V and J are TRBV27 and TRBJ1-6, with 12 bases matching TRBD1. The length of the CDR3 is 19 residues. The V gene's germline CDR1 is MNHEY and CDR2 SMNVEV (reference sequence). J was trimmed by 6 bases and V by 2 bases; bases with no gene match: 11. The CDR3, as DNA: TGTGCCAGCAGTTTAAGGCTTGGGACAGGGGGCCGTAGTAATTCACCCCTCCACTTT. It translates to CASSLRLGTGGRSNSPLHF.

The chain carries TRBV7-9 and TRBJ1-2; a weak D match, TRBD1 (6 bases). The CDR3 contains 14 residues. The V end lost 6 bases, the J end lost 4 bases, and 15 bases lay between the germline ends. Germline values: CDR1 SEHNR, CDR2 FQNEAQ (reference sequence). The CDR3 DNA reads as TGTGCCAGCAGGATCTCAACGGACAGCTATGGCTACACCTTC. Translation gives CASRISTDSYGYTF.

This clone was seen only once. The CDR3 nucleotides read TGTGCCAGCAGTACCCAACAGGGGGGCTACAATGAGCAGTTCTTC. Translation: CASSTQQGGYNEQFF. V gene TRBV28 combines with J gene TRBJ2-1; 8 bases are shared with TRBD1. This CDR3 has 15 residues. V lost 5 bases to trimming and J lost 3 bases; unmatched junction nucleotides: 6. In germline, CDR1 is MDHEN, CDR2 SYDVKM.

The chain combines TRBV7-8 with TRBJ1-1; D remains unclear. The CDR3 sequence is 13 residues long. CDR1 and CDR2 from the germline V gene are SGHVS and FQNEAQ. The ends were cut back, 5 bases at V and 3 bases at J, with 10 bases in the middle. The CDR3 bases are TGTGCCAGCAGCCCGCAACATTACACTGAAGCTTTCTTT. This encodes CASSPQHYTEAFF.